Each of the 32 T cell receptor beta chains below was sequenced from the same sample in a study of blood T cell repertoires in COVID-19. Sequencing was performed with immunoSEQ multiplex PCR; in TCRdb, only in-frame clones are kept and a portion is missing. The sample comprises about 140,000 clones, roughly 85% of which are singletons, and 2.5% to 3% rests with the top ten. Sequencing input: PBMCs or T cells enriched from blood (not recorded which). The receptor source for this set is a woman aged 45-60 years who had recovered from COVID-19.

This chain joins TRBV29-1 and TRBJ1-1, with D perhaps matching TRBD1 (6 bases). Germline V gene sequence: CDR1 SQVTM, CDR2 ANQGSEA. The V gene lost 7 bases and the J gene lost 4 bases, with 13 bases spanning the gap. The CDR3 is made up of 12 amino acids. This CDR3 reads CSGSGVFTEAFF. Written as DNA, the CDR3 is TGCAGCGGGTCAGGGGTATTCACTGAAGCTTTCTTT.

The rearrangement joins TRBV5-1 to TRBJ1-1; 7 bases agree with TRBD1. V was clipped by 4 bases and J by 4 bases; unmatched bases: 7. This CDR3 spans 14 amino acids. Looked up from germline, CDR1 is SGHRS and CDR2 is YFSETQ. CDR3 nucleotide sequence: TGCGCCAGCAGCAACCGACAGGGAGGCACTGAAGCTTTCTTT. Protein product: CASSNRQGGTEAFF.

The rearrangement joins TRBV10-3 to TRBJ2-7; TRBD2 matches 7 bases. Trimming removed 1 base from V and 0 bases from J; junction bases left unmatched: 12. The CDR3 is 18 amino acids. CDR1 and CDR2 from the germline V gene are ENHRY and SYGVKD. CDR3 bases: TGTGCCATCAGTGAGTTGTTGGGAGGGCTCTCCAGCTCCTACGAGCAGTACTTC. It yields the protein CAISELLGGLSSSYEQYF.

The chain joins TRBV18 to TRBJ1-1, with 8 positions matching TRBD1. The CDR3 length is 17 residues. Trimming took 2 bases from V and 0 from J; bases not matched to a gene: 8. From germline, CDR1 is KGHSH and CDR2 LQKENI. CDR3 region: CASSPKGQEYVNTEAFF. In DNA form, the CDR3 reads TGTGCCAGCTCACCAAAGGGACAGGAGTATGTGAACACTGAAGCTTTCTTT.

The sample holds a few counts of this clone. The chain carries TRBV11-3 and TRBJ2-5; weak D call: TRBD2 (6 bases). CDR1 and CDR2 from the germline V gene are SGHNT and YENEEA. V was cut by 5 bases and J by 2 bases, with 21 bases left in between. The length of the CDR3 is 17 residues. The CDR3 nucleotides are TGTGCCAGCAGCCCGGGAGCGGTTGCGGTAGGACAAGAGACCCAGTACTTC. Its translation: CASSPGAVAVGQETQYF.

This chain links TRBV29-1 with TRBJ2-1, with D tentatively TRBD1 (6 bases). Germline V gene sequence: CDR1 SQVTM, CDR2 ANQGSEA. The CDR3 is made up of 12 amino acids. V was trimmed by 6 bases and J by 4 bases, leaving 10 bases between them. This CDR3 reads CSVEQGYNEQFF. CDR3 nucleotide sequence: TGCAGCGTCGAACAGGGTTACAATGAGCAGTTCTTC.

The chain combines TRBV10-2 with TRBJ2-5; no clear D. CDR1 WSHSY and CDR2 SAAADI come from the germline V gene. The CDR3 length is 13 residues. Trimming took off 5 bases at V and 4 bases at J, with 11 bases between the two ends. In DNA form, the CDR3 reads TGCGCCAGCAGTCGACCGCCGGGAGAGACCCAGTACTTC. It encodes CASSRPPGETQYF.

The count of this clone is one. The V call is TRBV28, the J call TRBJ1-6; 8 positions match TRBD1. V lost 5 bases to trimming and J lost 8 bases; unmatched junction nucleotides: 8. Per the germline V gene, CDR1 is MDHEN and CDR2 is SYDVKM. CDR3 length: 15 residues. The CDR3 loop reads CASSPWDRRYSPLHF. The DNA for the CDR3 is TGTGCCAGCAGTCCCTGGGACAGGCGGTATTCACCCCTCCACTTT.

The chain carries TRBV2 and TRBJ1-1; D might be TRBD1 (5 bases). Germline V gene sequence: CDR1 SNHLY, CDR2 FYNNEI. The CDR3 is 12 residues long. Trimming shortened V by 6 bases and J by 1 base, and 6 bases separated the two germline ends. CDR3 protein: CASRQGNTEAFF. DNA of the CDR3: TGTGCCAGCAGGCAGGGGAACACTGAAGCTTTCTTT.

The rearrangement uses TRBV2 and TRBJ1-2; 9 nucleotides align to TRBD1. The CDR3 totals 12 residues. The V gene end was trimmed by 10 bases and the J gene end by 2 bases; junction bases not matched to a gene: 2. Per the germline V gene, CDR1 is SNHLY and CDR2 is FYNNEI. CDR3: CAKGQGNYGYTF. The CDR3 DNA follows: TGTGCCAAGGGACAGGGAAACTATGGCTACACCTTC.

The V and J genes are TRBV9 and TRBJ2-1; possible D gene TRBD1, 6 bases. Germline V CDR1 and CDR2: SGDLS, YYNGEE. The V gene lost 3 bases and the J gene lost 2 bases, with 12 bases spanning the gap. The CDR3 runs 15 residues. The CDR3 spells CASSEGHLTYNEQFF. CDR3 DNA: TGTGCCAGCAGCGAGGGACACCTTACCTACAATGAGCAGTTCTTC.

The chain recombines TRBV7-9 with TRBJ1-4; 8 bases are shared with TRBD1. The germline CDR1 and CDR2 sequences are SEHNR and FQNEAQ (reference sequence). Germline trimming cut 1 base from V and 1 base from J; bases unmatched to any gene: 5. The CDR3 runs 17 residues. The CDR3 DNA reads TGTGCCAGCAGCTTAGGAACCGGACAGGGAACTAATGAAAAACTGTTTTTT. This encodes CASSLGTGQGTNEKLFF.

This clone has more than one count but fewer than ten. The chain employs TRBV3-1 (or the pseudogene TRBV3-2) and TRBJ1-1; no reliable D call. The V end was cut by 0 bases, the J end by 4 bases, with 6 bases between. Per germline, CDR1 LGHDT and CDR2 YNNKEL (reference sequence). CDR3 length equals 13 residues. CDR3: CASSQDYFTEAFF. CDR3 DNA: TGTGCCAGCAGCCAAGACTACTTCACTGAAGCTTTCTTT.

The rearrangement uses TRBV5-1 and TRBJ2-3, with a weak D call TRBD1 (6 bases). Per the germline V gene, CDR1 is SGHRS and CDR2 is YFSETQ. The CDR3 covers 13 residues. V was trimmed by 5 bases and J by 2 bases, leaving 9 bases between them. The CDR3 sequence is CASSQGPTDTQYF. Here the CDR3 DNA reads TGCGCCAGCAGTCAGGGGCCCACAGATACGCAGTATTTT.

The J gene is TRBJ1-6, the V gene TRBV7-3, with D hard to call. The CDR3 is 14 amino acids. Germline values: CDR1 SGHTA, CDR2 FQGTGA. V was cut by 5 bases and J by 7 bases, with 12 bases left in between. CDR3 sequence reads: CASSERMENSPLHF. In DNA, the CDR3 is TGTGCCAGCAGCGAACGAATGGAGAATTCACCCCTCCACTTT. The complete variable domain, with remaining parts taken from reference TRBV7-3 and TRBJ1-6, reads GAGVSQTPSNKVTEKGKYVELRCDPISGHTALYWYRQSLGQGPEFLIYFQGTGAADDSGLPNDRFFAVRPEGSVSTLKIQRTERGDSAVYLCASSERMENSPLHFGNGTRLTVT.

CDR3 DNA sequence: TGCGCCAGCAGCTTAGACAGGGGAGGCTCACCCCTCCACTTT. Its translation is CASSLDRGGSPLHF. The rearrangement uses TRBV5-1 and TRBJ1-6; 8 bases agree with TRBD1. Germline CDR1 and CDR2: SGHRS and YFSETQ. CDR3 size: 14 residues. Losses at the gene ends were 2 bases for V and 10 bases for J; bases not matched to a gene: 5.

V usage is TRBV5-1 and J usage is TRBJ2-3, with unresolved D. CDR1 and CDR2 from the germline V gene are SGHRS and YFSETQ. The germline V and J ends were trimmed by 0 bases and 6 bases, with 5 bases remaining between them. The CDR3 loop spans 12 amino acids. Here the CDR3 reads CASSLGRDTQYF. The CDR3 coding sequence is TGCGCCAGCAGCTTGGGTCGGGATACGCAGTATTTT.

This chain links TRBV3-1 (or the pseudogene TRBV3-2) with TRBJ1-3; D perhaps matches TRBD1 (5 bases). Looked up from germline, CDR1 is LGHDT and CDR2 is YNNKEL (reference sequence). The CDR3 consists of 14 residues. Deletions cut 4 bases from V and 9 bases from J, with 16 bases between. The CDR3 region is CASSLGGGKGTIYF. The CDR3 DNA follows: TGTGCCAGCAGCCTCGGGGGGGGAAAGGGCACCATATATTTT.

The gene calls are TRBV19 and TRBJ1-5; possibly TRBD1 for D (5 bases). Germline V gene lookup returns CDR1 LNHDA and CDR2 SQIVND (reference sequence). This CDR3 comprises 20 residues. V lost 4 bases, J lost 1 base, and 26 bases lay in between. CDR3: CASSKRGSWAPWESNQPQHF. DNA for the CDR3: TGTGCCAGTAGTAAAAGGGGTTCCTGGGCGCCCTGGGAAAGCAATCAGCCCCAGCATTTT.

V is TRBV9 and J is TRBJ1-3; 8 nucleotides line up with TRBD1. The CDR3 loop spans 15 amino acids. V was clipped by 2 bases and J by 2 bases; unmatched bases: 3. Germline loops: CDR1 SGDLS, CDR2 YYNGEE. CDR3 DNA: TGTGCCAGCAGCGTTGGACAGGGAACTGGAAACACCATATATTTT. The encoded protein is CASSVGQGTGNTIYF.

This chain links TRBV2 with TRBJ2-7, with TRBD1 matching 7 bases. CDR1 and CDR2 (germline): SNHLY, FYNNEI. V lost 6 bases and J lost 0; bases outside the gene matches: 8. This CDR3 is built from 15 residues. CDR3 sequence reads: CASRQGQPGSYEQYF. CDR3 nucleotides: TGTGCCAGCAGACAGGGACAGCCTGGCTCCTACGAGCAGTACTTC. Full variable domain (outside the CDR3, taken from reference TRBV2 and TRBJ2-7): EPEVTQTPSHQVTQMGQEVILRCVPISNHLYFYWYRQILGQKVEFLVSFYNNEISEKSEIFDDQFSVERPDGSNFTLKIRSTKLEDSAMYFCASRQGQPGSYEQYFGPGTRLTVT.

V gene TRBV5-1 combines with J gene TRBJ2-7, with 10 bases that match TRBD1. V lost 0 bases and J lost 7; bases outside the gene matches: 4. The V gene's germline CDR1 is SGHRS and CDR2 YFSETQ. CDR3 length equals 14 residues. CDR3 nucleotide sequence: TGCGCCAGCAGCTTGGGACAGGGGGCCGAAGAGCAGTACTTC. It translates to CASSLGQGAEEQYF.

This chain links TRBV6-5 with TRBJ1-6, with D perhaps TRBD1 (5 bases). The CDR3 runs to 16 residues. Germline V gives CDR1 MNHEY, CDR2 SVGAGI. V lost 4 bases and J 9 bases, leaving 19 bases between the germline ends. The chain's CDR3 is CASSSLAGTKGSPLHF. In DNA form, the CDR3 reads TGTGCCAGCAGTTCCCTGGCGGGGACCAAGGGTTCACCCCTCCACTTT.

This rearrangement joins TRBV18 to TRBJ1-6, with 7 nucleotides matching TRBD1. CDR1 is KGHSH, CDR2 LQKENI, per germline. V trimming: 3 bases; J trimming: 4 bases; junction bases outside the gene matches: 12. CDR3 length: 18 residues. This CDR3 reads CASSPTGDRTIYNSPLHF. The CDR3 DNA is TGTGCCAGCTCACCCACAGGGGACAGAACCATATATAATTCACCCCTCCACTTT.

J is TRBJ1-1 and V is TRBV3-1 (or the pseudogene TRBV3-2), with D possibly being TRBD1 (5 bases). V lost 2 bases, J lost 0 bases, and 7 bases lay in between. The length of the CDR3 is 14 residues. Germline values: CDR1 LGHDT, CDR2 YNNKEL (reference sequence). In DNA form, the CDR3 reads TGTGCCAGCAGCCAAACGACAGTGAACACTGAAGCTTTCTTT. Its translation is CASSQTTVNTEAFF.

The chain recombines TRBV11-3 with TRBJ2-5; TRBD2 agrees at 7 bases. Germline V CDR1 and CDR2: SGHNT, YENEEA. With 5 bases clipped from V and 5 bases from J, the junction kept 5 bases outside the gene matches. The CDR3 spans 13 residues. Here the CDR3 DNA reads TGTGCCAGCAGCATGGGGGGGGTGGAGACCCAGTACTTC. This translates into CASSMGGVETQYF.

This chain connects TRBV18 to TRBJ1-5; no definite D call. Germline V gene sequence: CDR1 KGHSH, CDR2 LQKENI. Deletions cut 3 bases from V and 0 bases from J, with 6 bases between. This CDR3 is 14 amino acids long. The CDR3: CASSPQDSNQPQHF. CDR3 sequence (DNA): TGTGCCAGCTCACCTCAGGATAGCAATCAGCCCCAGCATTTT.

This chain connects TRBV6-5 to TRBJ2-7; D unclear. Germline CDR1 MNHEY, CDR2 SVGAGI. V was shortened by 0 bases and J by 3 bases, with 12 bases between the two germline ends. The CDR3 is made up of 15 amino acids. The CDR3 nucleotides are TGTGCCAGCAGTTACTCTGTGAACGGGTACTACGAGCAGTACTTC. As protein: CASSYSVNGYYEQYF.

The chain links TRBV19 to TRBJ2-4; D gene ambiguous. The V end was cut by 5 bases, the J end by 8 bases, with 13 bases between. This CDR3 spans 13 amino acids. Germline V gene data show CDR1 as LNHDA and CDR2 as SQIVND (reference sequence). The CDR3 coding sequence is TGTGCCAGTAGTTCTGGTCTTGTAGACATTCAGTACTTC. Its protein is CASSSGLVDIQYF. Full variable domain (rest looked up from reference TRBV19 and TRBJ2-4): DGGITQSPKYLFRKEGQNVTLSCEQNLNHDAMYWYRQDPGQGLRLIYYSQIVNDFQKGDIAEGYSVSREKKESFPLTVTSAQKNPTAFYLCASSSGLVDIQYFGAGTRLSVL.

The CDR3 DNA is TGTGCCAGCAGCCAAGGAGGTGTAGCGGACCCCTACGAGCAGTACTTC. This translates into CASSQGGVADPYEQYF. V gene TRBV7-8 combines with J gene TRBJ2-7, with D possibly being TRBD2 (6 bases). The CDR3 is 16 amino acids. Trimming cost V 5 bases and J 2 bases, with 19 bases left between them. Germline loops: CDR1 SGHVS, CDR2 FQNEAQ.

The chain couples TRBV10-1 to TRBJ2-1; D may be TRBD2 (5 bases). The CDR3 spans 11 residues. CDR1 is WNHNN and CDR2 is SYGVQD in the germline V gene (reference sequence). V lost 11 bases and J 0 bases, leaving 5 bases between the germline ends. For the CDR3, the DNA is TGCGCCGCGGGCTCCTACAATGAGCAGTTCTTC. Encoded protein: CAAGSYNEQFF.

The genes are TRBV3-1 (or the pseudogene TRBV3-2) and TRBJ2-3; TRBD2 matches 13 bases. Germline trimming cut 5 bases from V and 3 bases from J; bases unmatched to any gene: 2. The length of the CDR3 is 15 residues. Looked up from germline, CDR1 is LGHDT and CDR2 is YNNKEL (reference sequence). CDR3 nucleotide sequence: TGTGCCAGCAGCGGGACTAGCGGGGAGACAGATACGCAGTATTTT. Protein: CASSGTSGETDTQYF.